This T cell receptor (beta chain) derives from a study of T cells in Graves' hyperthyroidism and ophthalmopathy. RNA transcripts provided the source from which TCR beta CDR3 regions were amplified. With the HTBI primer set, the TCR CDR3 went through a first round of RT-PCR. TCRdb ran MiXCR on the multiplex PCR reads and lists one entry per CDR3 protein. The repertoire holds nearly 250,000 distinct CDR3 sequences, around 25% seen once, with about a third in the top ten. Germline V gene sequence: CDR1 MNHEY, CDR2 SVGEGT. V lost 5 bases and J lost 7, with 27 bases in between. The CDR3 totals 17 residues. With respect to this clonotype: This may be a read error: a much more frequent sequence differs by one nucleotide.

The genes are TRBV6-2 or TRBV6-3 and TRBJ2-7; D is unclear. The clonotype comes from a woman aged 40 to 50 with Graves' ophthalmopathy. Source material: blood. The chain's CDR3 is CASSHLGSNLRPREQYF. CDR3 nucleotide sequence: TGTGCCAGCAGTCACTTGGGTTCAAACTTGCGGCCCCGGGAGCAGTACTTC.